Reported below is one T cell receptor (beta chain). The record originates from a study of OX40 agonist ivuxolimab in advanced cancers. This table comes from immunoSEQ multiplex PCR, and its TCRdb copy is limited to in-frame clones, with some not included. Of more than 80,000 clones in the sample, 75% to 95% were seen once. Germline V gene data show CDR1 as SGHTA and CDR2 as FQGTGA. The V and J ends lost 3 bases and 2 bases, in that order; junction bases with no gene match: 7. The CDR3 is 16 amino acids. The investigators sampled blood at baseline, at cycle 4 day 1, and at cycle 7 day 1. The chain links TRBV7-3 to TRBJ2-3; 8 bases fit TRBD2. Here the sequenced sample was CD4+ or CD8+ T cells sorted from blood, taken in a trial of the OX40 agonist ivuxolimab. This sequence originates from an adult with an advanced solid tumor such as melanoma, head and neck, liver or kidney cancer. The CDR3 DNA follows: TGTGCCAGCAGCTTCCCAGCGGGAGTCCACACAGATACGCAGTATTTT. Amino acid sequence: CASSFPAGVHTDTQYF.